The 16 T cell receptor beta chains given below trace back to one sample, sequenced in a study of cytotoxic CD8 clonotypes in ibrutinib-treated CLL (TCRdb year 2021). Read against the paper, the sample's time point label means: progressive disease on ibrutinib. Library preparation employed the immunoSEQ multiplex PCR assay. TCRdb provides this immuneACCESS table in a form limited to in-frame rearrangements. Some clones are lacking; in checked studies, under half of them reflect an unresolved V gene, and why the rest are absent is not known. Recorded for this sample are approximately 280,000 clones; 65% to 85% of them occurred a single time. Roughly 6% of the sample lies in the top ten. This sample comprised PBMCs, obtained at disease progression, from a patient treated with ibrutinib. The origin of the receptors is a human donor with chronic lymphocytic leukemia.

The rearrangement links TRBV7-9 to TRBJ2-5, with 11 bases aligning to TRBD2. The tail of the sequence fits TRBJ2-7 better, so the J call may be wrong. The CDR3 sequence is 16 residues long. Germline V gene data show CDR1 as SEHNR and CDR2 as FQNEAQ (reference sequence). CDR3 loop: CASSPEVLAGAHEQYF. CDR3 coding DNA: TGTGCCAGCAGCCCAGAGGTACTAGCGGGAGCGCACGAGCAGTACTTC.

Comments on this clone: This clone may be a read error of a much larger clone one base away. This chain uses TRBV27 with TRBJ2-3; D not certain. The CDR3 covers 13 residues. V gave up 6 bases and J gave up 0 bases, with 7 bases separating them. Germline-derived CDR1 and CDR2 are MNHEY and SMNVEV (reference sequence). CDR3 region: CASSVVSTDTQYF. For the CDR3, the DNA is TGTGCCAGCAGCGTAGTTAGCACAGATACGCAGTATTTT.

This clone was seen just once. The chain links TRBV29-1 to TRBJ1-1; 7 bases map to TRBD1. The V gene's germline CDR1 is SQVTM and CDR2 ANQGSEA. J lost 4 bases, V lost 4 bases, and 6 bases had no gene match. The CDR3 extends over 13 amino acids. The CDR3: CSVAGGVSTEAFF. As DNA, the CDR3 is TGCAGCGTTGCAGGGGGGGTTAGCACTGAAGCTTTCTTT. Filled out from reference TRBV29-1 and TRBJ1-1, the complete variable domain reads SAVISQKPSRDICQRGTSLTIQCQVDSQVTMMFWYRQQPGQSLTLIATANQGSEATYESGFVIDKFPISRPNLTFSTLTVSNMSPEDSSIYLCSVAGGVSTEAFFGQGTRLTVV.

CDR3 residues: CSVGRAGSGFEQFF. The DNA of the CDR3 is TGCAGCGTTGGCAGGGCAGGGTCGGGCTTTGAGCAGTTCTTC. V gene TRBV29-1 combines with J gene TRBJ2-1; weak D call: TRBD1 (5 bases). The CDR3 consists of 14 residues. Germline V lookup: CDR1 SQVTM, CDR2 ANQGSEA. The V and J ends lost 4 bases and 9 bases respectively, with 19 bases between them.

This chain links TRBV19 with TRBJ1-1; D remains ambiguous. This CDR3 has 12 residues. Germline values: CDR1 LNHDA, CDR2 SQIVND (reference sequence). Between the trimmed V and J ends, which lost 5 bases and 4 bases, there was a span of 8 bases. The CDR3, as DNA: TGTGCCAGTAGTGTGGTCGGCACTGAAGCTTTCTTT. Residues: CASSVVGTEAFF.

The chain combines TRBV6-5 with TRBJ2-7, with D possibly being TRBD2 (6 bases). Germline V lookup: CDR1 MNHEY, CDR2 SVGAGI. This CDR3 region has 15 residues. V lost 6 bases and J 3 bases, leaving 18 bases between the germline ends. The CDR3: CASSPGSPRGYEQYF. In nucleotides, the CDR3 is TGTGCCAGCAGCCCCGGGAGTCCACGGGGCTACGAGCAGTACTTC.

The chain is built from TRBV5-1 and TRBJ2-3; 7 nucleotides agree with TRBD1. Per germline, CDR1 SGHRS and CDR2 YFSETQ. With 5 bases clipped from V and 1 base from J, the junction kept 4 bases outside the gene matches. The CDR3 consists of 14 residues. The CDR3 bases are TGCGCCAGCAGGACAGGGTTGGGCACAGATACGCAGTATTTT. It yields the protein CASRTGLGTDTQYF.

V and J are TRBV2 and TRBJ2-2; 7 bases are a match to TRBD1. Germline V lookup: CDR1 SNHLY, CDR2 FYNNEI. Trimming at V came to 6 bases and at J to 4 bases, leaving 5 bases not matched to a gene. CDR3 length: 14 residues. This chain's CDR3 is CASSPDRVTGELFF. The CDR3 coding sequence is TGTGCCAGCAGCCCTGACAGGGTCACCGGGGAGCTGTTTTTT.

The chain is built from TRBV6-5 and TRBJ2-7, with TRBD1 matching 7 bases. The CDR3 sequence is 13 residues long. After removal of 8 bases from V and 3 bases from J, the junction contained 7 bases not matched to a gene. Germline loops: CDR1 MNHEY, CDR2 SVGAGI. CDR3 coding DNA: TGTGCCAGCCGGGGACAGAAAGTCTACGAGCAGTACTTC. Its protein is CASRGQKVYEQYF.

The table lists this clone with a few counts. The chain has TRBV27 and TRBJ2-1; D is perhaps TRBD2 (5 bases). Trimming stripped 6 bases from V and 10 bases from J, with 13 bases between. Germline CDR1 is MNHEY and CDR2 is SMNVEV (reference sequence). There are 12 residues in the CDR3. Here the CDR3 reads CASSQRTGEQFF. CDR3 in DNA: TGTGCCAGCAGCCAGCGTACGGGGGAGCAGTTCTTC.

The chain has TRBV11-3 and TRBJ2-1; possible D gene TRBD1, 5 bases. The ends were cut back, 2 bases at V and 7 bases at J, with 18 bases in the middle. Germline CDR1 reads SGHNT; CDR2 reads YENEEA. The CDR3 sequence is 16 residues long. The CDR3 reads CASSLNRARADNEQFF. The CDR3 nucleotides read TGTGCCAGCAGCTTAAACCGGGCCAGGGCGGATAATGAGCAGTTCTTC. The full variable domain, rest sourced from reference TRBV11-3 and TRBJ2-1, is EAGVVQSPRYKIIEKKQPVAFWCNPISGHNTLYWYLQNLGQGPELLIRYENEEAVDDSQLPKDRFSAERLKGVDSTLKIQPAELGDSAVYLCASSLNRARADNEQFFGPGTRLTVL.

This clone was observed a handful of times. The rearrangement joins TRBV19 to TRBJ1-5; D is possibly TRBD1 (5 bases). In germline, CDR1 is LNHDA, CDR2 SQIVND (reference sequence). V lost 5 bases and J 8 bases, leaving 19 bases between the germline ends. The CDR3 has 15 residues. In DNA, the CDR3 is TGTGCCAGTAGTCCGGGGACCGGGTACTTTGAGCCCCAGCATTTT. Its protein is CASSPGTGYFEPQHF.

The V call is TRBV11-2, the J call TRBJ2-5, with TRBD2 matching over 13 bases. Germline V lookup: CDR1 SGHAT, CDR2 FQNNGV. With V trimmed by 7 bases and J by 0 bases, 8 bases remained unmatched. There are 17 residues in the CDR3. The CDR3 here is CASIGGLAGKYQETQYF. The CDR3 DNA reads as TGTGCCAGCATCGGGGGACTAGCGGGGAAATACCAAGAGACCCAGTACTTC.

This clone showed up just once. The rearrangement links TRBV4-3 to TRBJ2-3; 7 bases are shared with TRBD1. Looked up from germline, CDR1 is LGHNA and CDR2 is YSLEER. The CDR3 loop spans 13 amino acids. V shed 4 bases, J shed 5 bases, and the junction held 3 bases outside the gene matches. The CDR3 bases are TGCGCCAGCAGCCGTGACAGGGAAGATACGCAGTATTTT. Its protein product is CASSRDREDTQYF.

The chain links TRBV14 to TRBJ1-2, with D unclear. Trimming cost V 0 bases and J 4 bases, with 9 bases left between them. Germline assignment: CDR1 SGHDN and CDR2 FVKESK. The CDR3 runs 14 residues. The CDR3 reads CASSQDGPGYGYTF. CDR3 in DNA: TGTGCCAGCAGCCAAGACGGGCCAGGCTATGGCTACACCTTC.

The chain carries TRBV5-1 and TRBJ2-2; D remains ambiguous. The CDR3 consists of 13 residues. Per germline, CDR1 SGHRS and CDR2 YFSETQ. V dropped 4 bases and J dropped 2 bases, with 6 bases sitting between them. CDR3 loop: CASSLDNTGELFF. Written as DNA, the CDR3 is TGCGCCAGCAGCCTCGACAACACCGGGGAGCTGTTTTTT.